The 15 T cell receptor beta chains reported below all come from one sample, sequenced in a study of cytomegalovirus exposure and HLA in healthy donors. Assay: immunoSEQ multiplex PCR; the TCRdb copy retains only in-frame clones and omits some. This repertoire shows about 280,000 clones, roughly 90% found once; its top ten account for 0.92%. The source material was PBMCs. The receptors shown here come from a woman aged 18-29 years in good health and CMV-seronegative.

The J gene is TRBJ2-7, the V gene TRBV7-9, with D maybe TRBD2 (5 bases). Trimming took 11 bases from V and 6 from J, leaving 20 bases between them. The CDR3 has 13 residues. Germline CDR1 and CDR2: SEHNR and FQNEAQ (reference sequence). The CDR3 DNA is TGTGCCTCCACCGGGGAGTCTCTGGGCGAGCAGTACTTC. It encodes CASTGESLGEQYF.

The chain links TRBV30 to TRBJ1-4; no definite D call. The CDR3 is 12 amino acids. V lost 0 bases and J lost 7, with 6 bases in between. The V gene's germline CDR1 is GTSNPN and CDR2 SVGIG (reference sequence). This CDR3 reads CAWSVFSEKLFF. The CDR3 DNA reads as TGTGCCTGGAGTGTGTTCAGTGAAAAACTGTTTTTT.

The CDR3 DNA follows: TGCGCCAGCAAAAAGAGACTAGCGGGAGAGGGTGAGCAGTTCTTC. Residues: CASKKRLAGEGEQFF. The chain has TRBV5-1 and TRBJ2-1, with TRBD2 matching 12 bases. CDR1 is SGHRS, CDR2 YFSETQ, per germline. This CDR3 comprises 15 residues. Germline trimming cut 6 bases from V and 9 bases from J; bases unmatched to any gene: 10. The entire variable domain, with the rest obtained from reference TRBV5-1 and TRBJ2-1, is as follows: KAGVTQTPRYLIKTRGQQVTLSCSPISGHRSVSWYQQTPGQGLQFLFEYFSETQRNKGNFPGRFSGRQFSNSRSEMNVSTLELGDSALYLCASKKRLAGEGEQFFGPGTRLTVL.

J is TRBJ2-2 and V is TRBV7-2; 7 positions agree with TRBD2. This CDR3 is 18 amino acids long. With V trimmed by 5 bases and J by 4 bases, 16 bases remained unmatched. Germline values: CDR1 SGHTA, CDR2 FQGNSA. This CDR3 is CASSPSSTSRRSTGELFF. DNA of the CDR3: TGTGCCAGCAGCCCCTCATCGACTAGCCGAAGGAGCACCGGGGAGCTGTTTTTT.

The V and J genes are TRBV5-1 and TRBJ1-5; D might be TRBD1 (6 bases). V was clipped by 0 bases and J by 6 bases, with 10 bases between them. The CDR3 contains 14 residues. CDR1 is SGHRS, CDR2 YFSETQ, per germline. CDR3 loop: CASSLAGEGQPQHF. DNA of the CDR3: TGCGCCAGCAGCTTGGCAGGGGAGGGTCAGCCCCAGCATTTT.

The chain recombines TRBV5-1 with TRBJ2-1; D unclear. The CDR3 runs 11 residues. The V gene lost 7 bases and the J gene lost 7 bases, with 9 bases spanning the gap. Germline V gene lookup returns CDR1 SGHRS and CDR2 YFSETQ. CDR3 protein: CASVVRNEQFF. CDR3 sequence (DNA): TGCGCCAGCGTCGTGCGTAATGAGCAGTTCTTC. The whole variable domain, remainder taken from reference TRBV5-1 and TRBJ2-1, is KAGVTQTPRYLIKTRGQQVTLSCSPISGHRSVSWYQQTPGQGLQFLFEYFSETQRNKGNFPGRFSGRQFSNSRSEMNVSTLELGDSALYLCASVVRNEQFFGPGTRLTVL.

The gene calls are TRBV7-9 and TRBJ2-5, with TRBD2 matching 9 bases. The CDR3 length is 17 residues. CDR1 SEHNR and CDR2 FQNEAQ come from the germline V gene (reference sequence). With 1 base clipped from V and 6 bases from J, the junction kept 12 bases outside the gene matches. CDR3 DNA: TGTGCCAGCAGCTTAGAAGGCGGGAGGGGAGCTGGGCAGACCCAGTACTTC. Residues: CASSLEGGRGAGQTQYF.

This rearrangement joins TRBV21-1 to TRBJ2-1; TRBD2, as called in the table, went unchecked against the DNA. TRBV21-1 is a pseudogene locus. The CDR3 spans 17 residues. The CDR3 is CASRPLRRRDRGNEQFF. The CDR3 bases are TGTGCCAGCAGGCCTCTTCGAAGGCGGGATAGAGGAAATGAGCAGTTCTTC.

Written as DNA, the CDR3 is TGTGCCAGCAGTCCGGGGACAGGACCCTACGAGCAGTACTTC. It specifies CASSPGTGPYEQYF. This chain links TRBV27 with TRBJ2-7; 8 positions match TRBD1. The germline V gene has CDR1 MNHEY and CDR2 SMNVEV (reference sequence). CDR3 length: 14 residues. The junction had 5 bases not matched to a gene; V was cut back by 5 bases and J by 2 bases.

This rearrangement joins TRBV5-4 to TRBJ2-5, with 10 bases that match TRBD1. Losses at the gene ends were 4 bases for V and 5 bases for J; bases not matched to a gene: 11. This CDR3 spans 16 amino acids. The germline V gene encodes CDR1 SGHNT and CDR2 YYREEE (reference sequence). The CDR3 DNA sequence: TGTGCCAGCAGCGCTACGGGACAGGGGTTCTTGGAGACCCAGTACTTC. Amino acid sequence: CASSATGQGFLETQYF.

This sequence joins TRBV6-1 and TRBJ2-3; D perhaps matches TRBD1 (6 bases). Per the germline V gene, CDR1 is MNHNS and CDR2 is SASEGT. The CDR3 runs 15 residues. Trimming left V 11 bases short and J 4 bases short, with 22 bases between. CDR3 sequence: CAGTTGNVGSDTQYF. DNA of the CDR3: TGTGCCGGGACAACAGGAAACGTTGGATCAGATACGCAGTATTTT.

The chain recombines TRBV6-6 with TRBJ2-1, with 8 bases identical to TRBD2. The germline CDR1 and CDR2 sequences are MNHNY and SVGAGI (reference sequence). The ends lost 7 bases at V and 6 bases at J; junction bases unmatched: 5. This CDR3 spans 13 amino acids. The CDR3 reads CASNTGLVNEQFF. CDR3 nucleotides: TGTGCCAGCAACACGGGACTAGTCAATGAGCAGTTCTTC.

The V gene is TRBV5-5, the J gene TRBJ1-2; no reliable D call. CDR1 and CDR2 from the germline V gene are SGHKS and YYEKEE (reference sequence). The CDR3 is made up of 14 amino acids. V was pared by 4 bases and J by 4 bases, with 14 bases between. The CDR3 here is CASSLRFISYGYTF. The CDR3 nucleotides are TGTGCCAGCAGCCTCAGGTTTATATCCTATGGCTACACCTTC.

This clone was observed a few times. The chain carries TRBV25-1 and TRBJ2-3, with D possibly being TRBD2 (5 bases). CDR3 length: 14 residues. V was clipped by 3 bases and J by 6 bases, with 13 bases between them. Per the germline V gene, CDR1 is MGHDK and CDR2 is SYGVNS. In nucleotides, the CDR3 is TGTGCCAGCAGTGAGGGGATCCCGGGGGATACGCAGTATTTT. This translates into CASSEGIPGDTQYF.

This clone was recorded only once. V and J are TRBV28 and TRBJ1-2, with D possibly matching TRBD1 (5 bases). V lost 8 bases and J lost 4, with 8 bases in between. CDR3 length: 11 residues. Germline CDR1 and CDR2: MDHEN and SYDVKM. The CDR3 bases are TGTGCCAGCCAGGGTAGCTATGGCTACACCTTC. Amino acid sequence: CASQGSYGYTF.